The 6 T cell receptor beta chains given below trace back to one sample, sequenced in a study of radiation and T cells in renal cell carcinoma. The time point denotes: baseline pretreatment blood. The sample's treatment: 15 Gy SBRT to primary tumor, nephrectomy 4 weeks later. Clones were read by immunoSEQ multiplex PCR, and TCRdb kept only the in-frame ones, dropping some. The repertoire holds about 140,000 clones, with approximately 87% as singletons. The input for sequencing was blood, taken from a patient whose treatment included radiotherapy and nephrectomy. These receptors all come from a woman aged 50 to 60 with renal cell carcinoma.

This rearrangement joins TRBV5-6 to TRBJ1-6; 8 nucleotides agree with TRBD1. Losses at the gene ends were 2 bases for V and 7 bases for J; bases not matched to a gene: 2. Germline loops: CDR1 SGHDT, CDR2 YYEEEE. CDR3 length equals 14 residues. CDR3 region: CASSLGTGNSPLHF. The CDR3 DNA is TGTGCCAGCAGCTTAGGGACAGGAAATTCACCCCTCCACTTT.

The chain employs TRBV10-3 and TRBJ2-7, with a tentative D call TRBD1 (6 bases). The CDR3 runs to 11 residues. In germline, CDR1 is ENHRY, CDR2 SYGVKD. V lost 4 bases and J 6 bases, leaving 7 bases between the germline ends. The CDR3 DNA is TGTGCCATCAGTGGAGGGGGCGAGCAGTACTTC. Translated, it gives CAISGGGEQYF.

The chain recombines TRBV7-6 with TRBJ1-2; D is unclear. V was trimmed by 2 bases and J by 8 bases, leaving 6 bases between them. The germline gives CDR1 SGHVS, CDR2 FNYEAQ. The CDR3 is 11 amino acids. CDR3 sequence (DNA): TGTGCCAGCAGCTTAATGGAAGGCTACACCTTC. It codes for CASSLMEGYTF.

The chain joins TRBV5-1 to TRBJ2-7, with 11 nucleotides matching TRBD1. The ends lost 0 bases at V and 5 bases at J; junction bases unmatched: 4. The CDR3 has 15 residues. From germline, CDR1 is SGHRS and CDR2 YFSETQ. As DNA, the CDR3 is TGCGCCAGCAGCTTGGAACGGACAGGGGGCCACGAGCAGTACTTC. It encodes CASSLERTGGHEQYF.

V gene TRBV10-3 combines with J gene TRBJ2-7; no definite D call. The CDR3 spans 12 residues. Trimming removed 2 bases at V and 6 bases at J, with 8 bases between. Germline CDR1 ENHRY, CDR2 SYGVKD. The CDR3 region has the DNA TGTGCCATCAGTGAGATAAGTTCCGAGCAGTACTTC. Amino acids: CAISEISSEQYF.

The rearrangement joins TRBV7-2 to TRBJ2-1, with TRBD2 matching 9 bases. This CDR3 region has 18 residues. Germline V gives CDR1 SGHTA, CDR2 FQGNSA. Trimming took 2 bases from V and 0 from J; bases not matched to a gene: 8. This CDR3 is CASSLTAGGPSSYNEQFF. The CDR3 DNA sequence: TGTGCCAGCAGCTTAACGGCGGGAGGGCCTTCCTCCTACAATGAGCAGTTCTTC.